The present T cell receptor beta chain was sequenced within a study of OX40 agonist ivuxolimab in advanced cancers. Background on the study: Having had anti-PD-1, anti-PD-L1 or anti-CTLA-4 therapy before was allowed, and 40% to 45% had some. Study-level results: At 0.1 to 3.0 mg/kg and by week 6, clonal expansion occurred in CD4+ and CD8+ blood T cells. Expanded clones tended on average to be more numerous among CD8+ T cells than CD4+.

Using immunoSEQ multiplex PCR, the repertoire was profiled, and TCRdb retains in-frame clones only, with some absent. The sample has around 71,000 clones, roughly 86% seen once. The CDR3 covers 14 residues. V was clipped by 8 bases and J by 3 bases, with 17 bases between them. From germline, CDR1 is MNHNY and CDR2 SVGAGI (reference sequence). A word on this clone: Antigen specificity is unknown.

Patients who had autoimmune disease history or got systemic immunosuppression were left out. The sequence came from an adult with an advanced solid tumor such as melanoma, head and neck, liver or kidney cancer. Source: CD4+ or CD8+ T cells sorted from blood, taken in a trial of the OX40 agonist ivuxolimab. The rearrangement joins TRBV6-6 to TRBJ2-7; tentatively, D is TRBD1 (6 bases). Here the CDR3 DNA reads TGTGCCAGCTATAACTCCCAGGGGAACTACGAGCAGTACTTC. It codes for CASYNSQGNYEQYF.